These 30 T cell receptor beta chains came from one sample sequenced in a study of blood T cell repertoires in COVID-19. The protocol was immunoSEQ multiplex PCR, while the TCRdb copy is restricted to in-frame clones and leaves out a portion. The sample lists more than 200,000 clones; about 88% were seen once. The material sequenced was peripheral blood. These receptors were obtained from a man aged 25-45 years with active or convalescent COVID-19.

The chain employs TRBV6-5 and TRBJ2-6; 9 nucleotides agree with TRBD1. The germline V gene has CDR1 MNHEY and CDR2 SVGAGI. This CDR3 is 15 amino acids long. With V trimmed by 4 bases and J by 7 bases, 5 bases remained unmatched. CDR3 region: CASSSGTGSANVLTF. The DNA of the CDR3 is TGTGCCAGCAGTTCCGGGACAGGGTCCGCCAACGTCCTGACTTTC.

This chain connects TRBV7-2 to TRBJ2-7; a possible D gene is TRBD1 (8 bases). Germline CDR1 is SGHTA and CDR2 is FQGNSA. There are 18 residues in the CDR3. Trimming shortened V by 4 bases and J by 7 bases, and 29 bases separated the two germline ends. The CDR3: CASSYREGAGGYLGEQYF. CDR3 DNA: TGTGCCAGCAGCTATAGGGAGGGGGCAGGGGGCTATCTAGGTGAGCAGTACTTC.

The V gene is TRBV7-6, the J gene TRBJ2-2; a weak D match, TRBD2 (6 bases). The CDR3 has 16 residues. Looked up from germline, CDR1 is SGHVS and CDR2 is FNYEAQ. Trimming took off 0 bases at V and 6 bases at J, with 14 bases between the two ends. In DNA form, the CDR3 reads TGTGCCAGCAGCTTAGCTGTTCAGGGACTGGCCGGGGAGCTGTTTTTT. Translation gives CASSLAVQGLAGELFF.

In the case of this clone: Its ends do not fully match the called genes, so a read error is possible. This chain uses TRBV9 with TRBJ2-3; the match to TRBD2 covers 7 bases. Looked up from germline, CDR1 is SGDLS and CDR2 is YYNGEE. The CDR3 is 12 amino acids. The CDR3 loop is CASSTGTTRLHF. For the CDR3, the DNA is TGTGCCAGCAGCACCGGGACTACCCGGTTACATTTT.

The CDR3 nucleotides are TGCGCCAGCAGCCTGGAGGGGTTCTCCTATAATTCACCCCTCCACTTT. As protein: CASSLEGFSYNSPLHF. V usage is TRBV5-1 and J usage is TRBJ1-6; a possible D gene is TRBD1 (5 bases). The CDR3 sequence is 16 residues long. CDR1 is SGHRS and CDR2 is YFSETQ in the germline V gene. Trimming stripped 4 bases from V and 0 bases from J, with 11 bases between. Drawing the rest from reference TRBV5-1 and TRBJ1-6, the complete variable domain is KAGVTQTPRYLIKTRGQQVTLSCSPISGHRSVSWYQQTPGQGLQFLFEYFSETQRNKGNFPGRFSGRQFSNSRSEMNVSTLELGDSALYLCASSLEGFSYNSPLHFGNGTRLTVT.

V gene TRBV27 combines with J gene TRBJ1-1, with 8 bases that match TRBD1. The ends lost 6 bases at V and 0 bases at J; junction bases unmatched: 3. This CDR3 contains 14 residues. Germline loops: CDR1 MNHEY, CDR2 SMNVEV (reference sequence). The CDR3 here is CASSLTGVNTEAFF. The CDR3 DNA follows: TGTGCCAGCAGCCTGACAGGGGTGAACACTGAAGCTTTCTTT.

The chain has TRBV4-3 and TRBJ2-1; 7 nucleotides match TRBD1. CDR3 size: 15 residues. The ends lost 3 bases at V and 0 bases at J; junction bases unmatched: 2. Looked up from germline, CDR1 is LGHNA and CDR2 is YSLEER. The CDR3 nucleotides read TGCGCCAGCAGCCACGGGACAGACTCCTACAATGAGCAGTTCTTC. Amino acid sequence: CASSHGTDSYNEQFF.

The rearrangement joins TRBV19 to TRBJ1-5, with 7 bases aligning to TRBD1. The length of the CDR3 is 16 residues. The J segment lost 1 base and the V segment lost 4 bases, leaving 7 bases of the junction unmatched. Germline assignment: CDR1 LNHDA and CDR2 SQIVND (reference sequence). The CDR3 DNA reads TGTGCCAGTAGTACACAGGGGCCGCCGAGCAATCAGCCCCAGCATTTT. It specifies CASSTQGPPSNQPQHF. Drawing the rest from reference TRBV19 and TRBJ1-5, the complete variable domain is DGGITQSPKYLFRKEGQNVTLSCEQNLNHDAMYWYRQDPGQGLRLIYYSQIVNDFQKGDIAEGYSVSREKKESFPLTVTSAQKNPTAFYLCASSTQGPPSNQPQHFGDGTRLSIL.

The chain has TRBV6-1 and TRBJ2-1, with 8 bases matching TRBD2. CDR1 and CDR2 from the germline V gene are MNHNS and SASEGT. The CDR3 has 16 residues. J lost 8 bases, V lost 1 base, and 10 bases had no gene match. The CDR3: CASSEGVGLAYDEQFF. Here the CDR3 DNA reads TGTGCCAGCAGTGAAGGGGTCGGACTAGCATACGATGAGCAGTTCTTC.

V is TRBV7-2 and J is TRBJ2-1; 11 nucleotides agree with TRBD2. With 3 bases clipped from V and 3 bases from J, the junction kept 4 bases outside the gene matches. The CDR3 spans 16 residues. The germline gives CDR1 SGHTA, CDR2 FQGNSA. The CDR3 loop reads CASSLSGTSGYNEQFF. The CDR3 DNA reads as TGTGCCAGCAGCTTGTCCGGGACTAGCGGCTACAATGAGCAGTTCTTC.

V gene TRBV3-1 (or the pseudogene TRBV3-2) combines with J gene TRBJ2-5; a possible D gene is TRBD2 (6 bases). The V end was cut by 2 bases, the J end by 1 base, with 8 bases between. This CDR3 contains 14 residues. Looked up from germline, CDR1 is LGHDT and CDR2 is YNNKEL (reference sequence). CDR3 region: CASSQSGFQETQYF. The DNA of the CDR3 is TGTGCCAGCAGCCAAAGCGGGTTCCAAGAGACCCAGTACTTC.

The genes are TRBV12-3 or TRBV12-4 and TRBJ1-1; 7 bases fit TRBD1. With V trimmed by 6 bases and J by 11 bases, 12 bases remained unmatched. CDR3 length: 13 amino acids. For the CDR3, the DNA is TGTGCCAGCAGGAGAGGGGGCCCGGGTTTCGCTTTCTTT. Translation: CASRRGGPGFAFF.

The rearrangement joins TRBV2 to TRBJ2-3; 11 bases align to TRBD2. This CDR3 has 17 residues. Germline CDR1 reads SNHLY; CDR2 reads FYNNEI. V lost 4 bases to trimming and J lost 2 bases; unmatched junction nucleotides: 8. CDR3 sequence: CASSAISSGGSTDTQYF. The CDR3 DNA reads TGTGCCAGCAGTGCAATTTCTAGCGGGGGGTCCACAGATACGCAGTATTTT. The complete variable domain, with remaining parts taken from reference TRBV2 and TRBJ2-3, reads EPEVTQTPSHQVTQMGQEVILRCVPISNHLYFYWYRQILGQKVEFLVSFYNNEISEKSEIFDDQFSVERPDGSNFTLKIRSTKLEDSAMYFCASSAISSGGSTDTQYFGPGTRLTVL.

The CDR3 coding sequence is TGTGCCACCAGCAGGGACAGACAAAATGAAAAACTGTTTTTT. Translation gives CATSRDRQNEKLFF. V gene TRBV15 combines with J gene TRBJ1-4; the D gene is possibly TRBD1 (6 bases). Trimming took off 3 bases at V and 5 bases at J, with 10 bases between the two ends. Germline CDR1 reads LNHNV; CDR2 reads YYDKDF (reference sequence). The CDR3 consists of 14 residues.

V gene TRBV2 combines with J gene TRBJ1-4; 7 bases align to TRBD1. CDR3 length: 14 amino acids. Losses at the gene ends were 6 bases for V and 4 bases for J; bases not matched to a gene: 5. CDR1 SNHLY and CDR2 FYNNEI come from the germline V gene. The CDR3 protein is CASSAGQFNEKLFF. CDR3 bases: TGTGCCAGCAGCGCGGGACAGTTTAATGAAAAACTGTTTTTT.

The CDR3 protein is CASSQTTRTYEQYF. The CDR3 region has the DNA TGTGCCAGCAGCCAAACGACACGAACCTACGAGCAGTACTTC. The chain carries TRBV4-2 and TRBJ2-7, with D uncertain. V was shortened by 2 bases and J by 2 bases, with 10 bases between the two germline ends. In germline, CDR1 is LGHNA, CDR2 YNFKEQ. The CDR3 loop spans 14 amino acids.

The chain couples TRBV9 to TRBJ1-3; D is possibly TRBD1 (6 bases). The CDR3 sequence is 14 residues long. With 3 bases removed from V and 1 base from J, the gap between germline ends came to 8 bases. The V gene's germline CDR1 is SGDLS and CDR2 YYNGEE. Here the CDR3 reads CASSGTASGNTIYF. DNA of the CDR3: TGTGCCAGCAGCGGGACAGCGTCTGGAAACACCATATATTTT.

There are many counts of this clone. V and J are TRBV5-6 and TRBJ1-6; 7 nucleotides line up with TRBD1. Germline trimming cut 4 bases from V and 9 bases from J; bases unmatched to any gene: 10. The CDR3 covers 15 residues. Looked up from germline, CDR1 is SGHDT and CDR2 is YYEEEE. CDR3 nucleotides: TGTGCCAGCAGCCCCCGACCCGACAGGGCTTCACCCCTCCACTTT. Encoded protein: CASSPRPDRASPLHF.

The chain couples TRBV5-1 to TRBJ1-1; 9 nucleotides line up with TRBD1. The CDR3 totals 14 residues. CDR1 is SGHRS, CDR2 YFSETQ, per germline. The ends lost 0 bases at V and 9 bases at J; junction bases unmatched: 6. CDR3 loop: CASSLGQGEAKAFF. The CDR3 DNA is TGCGCCAGCAGCTTGGGACAGGGGGAAGCAAAAGCTTTCTTT.

This chain links TRBV29-1 with TRBJ2-1, with 7 bases lining up with TRBD2. The V gene end was trimmed by 7 bases and the J gene end by 3 bases; junction bases not matched to a gene: 3. Germline-derived CDR1 and CDR2 are SQVTM and ANQGSEA. CDR3 length: 12 residues. The CDR3 nucleotides read TGCAGCGGTCGGACTAGCTACAATGAGCAGTTCTTC. Protein: CSGRTSYNEQFF.

The chain's CDR3 is CASSRQGNRGNQPQHF. CDR3 sequence (DNA): TGTGCCAGTAGTAGGCAGGGTAATCGGGGCAATCAGCCCCAGCATTTT. The chain uses TRBV19 and TRBJ1-5; D perhaps matches TRBD1 (5 bases). The CDR3 is 16 amino acids. Germline values: CDR1 LNHDA, CDR2 SQIVND (reference sequence). The V end lost 4 bases, the J end lost 2 bases, and 15 bases lay between the germline ends. Complete variable domain (other parts from reference TRBV19 and TRBJ1-5): DGGITQSPKYLFRKEGQNVTLSCEQNLNHDAMYWYRQDPGQGLRLIYYSQIVNDFQKGDIAEGYSVSREKKESFPLTVTSAQKNPTAFYLCASSRQGNRGNQPQHFGDGTRLSIL.

The chain carries TRBV5-1 and TRBJ1-2, with TRBD1 as a possible D gene (6 bases). This CDR3 spans 13 amino acids. Trimming cost V 4 bases and J 7 bases, with 14 bases left between them. CDR1 and CDR2 from the germline V gene are SGHRS and YFSETQ. For the CDR3, the DNA is TGCGCCAGCAGCCTCACAGGGACGGGTGGCTACACCTTC. Its protein is CASSLTGTGGYTF.

This sequence joins TRBV15 and TRBJ1-5; D gene ambiguous. The germline gives CDR1 LNHNV, CDR2 YYDKDF (reference sequence). V lost 0 bases and J 0 bases, leaving 9 bases between the germline ends. The CDR3 runs to 16 residues. As DNA, the CDR3 is TGTGCCACCAGCAGAGACGCGACTTATAGCAATCAGCCCCAGCATTTT. Its translation: CATSRDATYSNQPQHF.

As DNA, the CDR3 is TGTGCCAGTAGTATAGGGACAGGGGGCGCTAACAATCAGCCCCAGCATTTT. Translated: CASSIGTGGANNQPQHF. The rearrangement uses TRBV19 and TRBJ1-5; 11 positions match TRBD1. CDR3 length: 17 amino acids. V trimming: 1 base; J trimming: 3 bases; junction bases outside the gene matches: 5. In germline, CDR1 is LNHDA, CDR2 SQIVND (reference sequence).

The chain recombines TRBV19 with TRBJ2-1, with a tentative D call TRBD2 (7 bases). Germline lookup yields CDR1 LNHDA and CDR2 SQIVND (reference sequence). The CDR3 covers 16 residues. V dropped 2 bases and J dropped 5 bases, with 16 bases sitting between them. The DNA for the CDR3 is TGTGCCAGTAGTATACTAAAGGGGGGGAACCACAATGAGCAGTTCTTC. This translates into CASSILKGGNHNEQFF. Using reference TRBV19 and TRBJ2-1 for the parts outside the CDR3, the full variable domain is DGGITQSPKYLFRKEGQNVTLSCEQNLNHDAMYWYRQDPGQGLRLIYYSQIVNDFQKGDIAEGYSVSREKKESFPLTVTSAQKNPTAFYLCASSILKGGNHNEQFFGPGTRLTVL.

The chain uses TRBV3-1 (or the pseudogene TRBV3-2) and TRBJ1-1; possibly TRBD1 for D (5 bases). The V end lost 1 base, the J end lost 6 bases, and 15 bases lay between the germline ends. The CDR3 has 15 amino acids. Germline CDR1 reads LGHDT; CDR2 reads YNNKEL (reference sequence). CDR3 in DNA: TGTGCCAGCAGCCAAGGGACAAAAGGGGTCCCTGAAGCTTTCTTT. It is translated as CASSQGTKGVPEAFF.

The CDR3 spells CASSRVTTGHYGYTF. DNA for the CDR3: TGTGCCAGCAGCCGAGTGACTACAGGGCACTATGGCTACACCTTC. The chain is built from TRBV3-1 (or the pseudogene TRBV3-2) and TRBJ1-2; TRBD1 might be the D (6 bases). Germline values: CDR1 LGHDT, CDR2 YNNKEL (reference sequence). There are 15 residues in the CDR3. Trimming took off 4 bases at V and 3 bases at J, with 15 bases between the two ends.

This clone occurred once. The chain couples TRBV4-1 to TRBJ2-1; 9 bases agree with TRBD1. This CDR3 comprises 15 residues. Losses at the gene ends were 3 bases for V and 4 bases for J; bases not matched to a gene: 4. Germline-derived CDR1 and CDR2 are MGHRA and YSYEKL. The CDR3 DNA reads TGCGCCAGCAGCCATAGACAGGGGGAATACAATGAGCAGTTCTTC. This encodes CASSHRQGEYNEQFF.

This clone was seen a handful of times. The chain carries TRBV18 and TRBJ1-3; 9 bases map to TRBD1. The CDR3 consists of 15 residues. V lost 3 bases to trimming and J lost 7 bases; unmatched junction nucleotides: 7. CDR1 and CDR2 from the germline V gene are KGHSH and LQKENI. For the CDR3, the DNA is TGTGCCAGCTCACCTGGACAGGGGATTCGGAACACCATATATTTT. Its translation: CASSPGQGIRNTIYF.

The chain carries TRBV5-1 and TRBJ2-3, with 11 bases aligning to TRBD2. This CDR3 region has 16 residues. From germline, CDR1 is SGHRS and CDR2 YFSETQ. Trimming took 3 bases from V and 6 from J; bases not matched to a gene: 9. Here the CDR3 reads CASSYRVAGGLDTQYF. The CDR3 region has the DNA TGCGCCAGCAGCTACCGGGTAGCGGGGGGGCTGGATACGCAGTATTTT.